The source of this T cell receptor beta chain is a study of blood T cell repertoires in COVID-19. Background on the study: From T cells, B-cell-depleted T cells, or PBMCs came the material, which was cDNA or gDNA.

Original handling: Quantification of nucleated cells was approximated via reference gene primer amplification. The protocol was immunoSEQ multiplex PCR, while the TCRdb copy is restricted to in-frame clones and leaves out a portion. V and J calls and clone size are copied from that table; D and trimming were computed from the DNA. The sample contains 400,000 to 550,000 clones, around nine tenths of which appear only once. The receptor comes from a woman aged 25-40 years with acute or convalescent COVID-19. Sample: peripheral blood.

The CDR3, as DNA: TGTGCCAGCAGCCCCCTCGCGACAGGGTGGAACTATGGCTACACCTTC. Translation: CASSPLATGWNYGYTF. V usage is TRBV7-9 and J usage is TRBJ1-2; TRBD1 matches 7 bases. V shed 5 bases, J shed 2 bases, and the junction held 11 bases outside the gene matches. CDR1 and CDR2 (germline): SEHNR, FQNEAQ (reference sequence). The CDR3 loop spans 16 amino acids. Based on the CDR3 plus reference TRBV7-9 and TRBJ1-2, the full variable domain is DTGVSQNPRHKITKRGQNVTFRCDPISEHNRLYWYRQTLGQGPEFLTYFQNEAQLEKSRLLSDRFSAERPKGSFSTLEIQRTEQGDSAMYLCASSPLATGWNYGYTFGSGTRLTVV.